This TCR beta chain came from a study of blood T cell repertoires in COVID-19. Study-wide context: Samples representing acute and convalescent COVID-19 were sourced from the United States, Italy and Spain. Sources were T cells, B-cell-depleted T cells, or PBMCs; the material itself was cDNA or gDNA.

Per the study methods: Nucleated cell number was recorded as an estimate derived from reference gene primer amplification. Data came from immunoSEQ multiplex PCR; TCRdb stores just in-frame clones and leaves some out. V, J and clone size derive from that table, while D and trimming were established from the DNA sequence. The table includes fewer than 85,000 clones, approximately 90% detected once. Sequencing was carried out using peripheral blood. The clonotype originates from a man aged 60-69 years with acute or convalescent COVID-19.

This CDR3 is CASSSAGGQQPQHF. Here the CDR3 DNA reads TGTGCCAGTAGTTCAGCAGGGGGACAACAGCCCCAGCATTTT. This rearrangement joins TRBV19 to TRBJ1-5, with TRBD1 identical over 7 bases. This CDR3 is built from 14 residues. Germline trimming cut 5 bases from V and 7 bases from J; bases unmatched to any gene: 8. The germline gives CDR1 LNHDA, CDR2 SQIVND (reference sequence).